This is a list of T cell receptor beta chains from one sample in a study of OX40 agonist ivuxolimab in advanced cancers. Only in-frame clones appear in the TCRdb table, and some are missing; sequencing was by immunoSEQ multiplex PCR. The sample has fewer than 80,000 clones; 91% are singletons. Source: CD4+ or CD8+ T cells sorted from blood, taken in a trial of the OX40 agonist ivuxolimab. The receptors shown here come from an adult with an advanced solid tumor such as melanoma, head and neck, liver or kidney cancer. Each CDR3 is given with its conserved first and last residue. Each record gives: V gene, D gene, CDR3 length, clone size, J gene, CDR3 DNA, CDR3 protein. A D gene is named only where the DNA matches it firmly. Clone size is not always given. Where it is, it says once, few, many or a class for expanded clones.

TRBV11-2	.	16	.	TRBJ1-2	TGTGCCAGCAGCTTACCACCAGGGATGGCGAACTATGGCTACACCTTC	CASSLPPGMANYGYTF
TRBV28	.	12	.	TRBJ2-7	TGTGCCAGCACTCGGCCTTCCTACGAGCAGTACTTC	CASTRPSYEQYF
TRBV4-1	.	13	once	TRBJ2-2	TGCGCCAGCAGCCTATCGAACACCGGGGAGCTGTTTTTT	CASSLSNTGELFF
TRBV6-5	.	15	once	TRBJ2-7	TGTGCCAGCCGCATTTTCCCGGGGCCCTCCTACGAGCAGTACTTC	CASRIFPGPSYEQYF
TRBV27	TRBD2	15	.	TRBJ2-1	TGTGCCAGCAGTGAAAGCGGGGGGGAATACAATGAGCAGTTCTTC	CASSESGGEYNEQFF
TRBV7-8	TRBD1	13	.	TRBJ2-5	TGTGCCAGCAGCTTAGCCGGACAGGGGACCCAGTACTTC	CASSLAGQGTQYF
TRBV7-9	TRBD1	15	.	TRBJ1-4	TGTGCCAGCTGCCTTCCGGGACAGACTAATGAAAAACTGTTTTTT	CASCLPGQTNEKLFF
TRBV6-5	.	14	.	TRBJ1-1	TGTGCCAGCAGTTACTCTGGGCGCCACCTTGAAGCTTTCTTT	CASSYSGRHLEAFF
TRBV4-1	.	14	.	TRBJ1-1	TGCGCCAGCAGCCAAGATCTCTCTAACACTGAAGCTTTCTTT	CASSQDLSNTEAFF
TRBV10-1	.	12	.	TRBJ2-3	TGCGCCAGCAGTGAATCTTGGGATACGCAGTATTTT	CASSESWDTQYF
TRBV9	.	13	.	TRBJ1-1	TGTGCCAGCAGCGCCGCCGGTAGGACTGAAGCTTTCTTT	CASSAAGRTEAFF
TRBV4-3	TRBD2	16	.	TRBJ2-1	TGCGCCAGCAGCCAAGATCGACTAGCGGGAGGGAATGAGCAGTTCTTC	CASSQDRLAGGNEQFF
TRBV27	.	16	.	TRBJ2-2	TGTGCCAGCAGTTTATCTTGGTATATAAACACCGGGGAGCTGTTTTTT	CASSLSWYINTGELFF
TRBV28	TRBD1	16	.	TRBJ1-5	TGTGCCAGCAGCTACGACAGGGGGCACTCCAATCAGCCCCAGCATTTT	CASSYDRGHSNQPQHF
TRBV23-1	.	16	.	TRBJ1-5	TGCGCCAGCAGTCACCTCGACAGGTATAGCAATCAGCCCCAGCATTTT	CASSHLDRYSNQPQHF
TRBV15	.	13	.	TRBJ2-1	TGTGCCACCAGCAGAGGGACGGGACGGGAGCAGTTCTTC	CATSRGTGREQFF
TRBV9	.	15	.	TRBJ1-5	TGTGCCAGCAGCGTAGCAGGGACTGATAATCAGCCCCAGCATTTT	CASSVAGTDNQPQHF
TRBV11-2	.	15	.	TRBJ2-7	TGTGCCAGCAGCACCGTCTTAAGTACAGGGACCGAGCAGTACTTC	CASSTVLSTGTEQYF
TRBV5-4	.	13	.	TRBJ1-2	TGTGCCAGCAGCTTGTTTGGGACGGGTGGCTACACCTTC	CASSLFGTGGYTF
TRBV11-2	TRBD1	15	.	TRBJ2-7	TGTGCCAGCAGCTTAGCCCAGGACAGGGCCTACGAGCAGTACTTC	CASSLAQDRAYEQYF
TRBV9	TRBD1	19	.	TRBJ2-7	TGTGCCAGCAGCGTAGATGGGGGGATTGGCCCAGGGGGCGGCGACGAGCAGTACTTC	CASSVDGGIGPGGGDEQYF
TRBV27	TRBD1	13	.	TRBJ1-2	TGTGCCAGCGGGGACAGGGGTGCAGGTGGCTACACCTTC	CASGDRGAGGYTF
TRBV9	TRBD1	14	.	TRBJ1-1	TGTGCCAGCAGCGTAGTGGACAGGGGTGATGAAGCTTTCTTT	CASSVVDRGDEAFF
TRBV4-1	.	13	.	TRBJ2-7	TGCGCCAGCAGCCAAGATCACGTCTACGAGCAGTACTTC	CASSQDHVYEQYF
TRBV18	TRBD1	14	.	TRBJ1-1	TGTGCCAGCTCACCACCGGGACAGTACACTGAAGCTTTCTTT	CASSPPGQYTEAFF
TRBV28	TRBD2	15	.	TRBJ2-5	TGTGCCAGCACATGGACTAGCGGGGAAATGGAGACCCAGTACTTC	CASTWTSGEMETQYF
TRBV28	.	13	.	TRBJ2-7	TGTGCCAGCTCGCCGGACTGGAGCTACGAGCAGTACTTC	CASSPDWSYEQYF
TRBV28	TRBD2	12	.	TRBJ2-7	TGTGCCAGCAGTTTATCAGCGGGAGGGATATACTTC	CASSLSAGGIYF
TRBV5-4	TRBD1	12	.	TRBJ2-7	TGTGCCGGACGACAGGGGGTGGGTGAGCAGTACTTC	CAGRQGVGEQYF
TRBV2	.	14	.	TRBJ2-2	TGTGCCAGCAGTGTCGCCAGGGTGGCCGGGGAGCTGTTTTTT	CASSVARVAGELFF
TRBV4-3	.	15	.	TRBJ1-3	TGCGCCAGCAGCCAGTTGGGGAGCTCTGGAAACACCATATATTTT	CASSQLGSSGNTIYF
TRBV19	TRBD2	16	.	TRBJ2-1	TGTGCCAGTAGTATCCCCCGGGCTAGCGGTTACAATGAGCAGTTCTTC	CASSIPRASGYNEQFF
TRBV27	.	18	.	TRBJ2-3	TGTGCCAGCAGTTTTGCCCTCTCAGCAGGGATAGGTCCAGATACGCAGTATTTT	CASSFALSAGIGPDTQYF
TRBV19	.	16	.	TRBJ1-4	TGTGCCAGTAGTATAGATCGGGAGGGCCGGGATGAAAAACTGTTTTTT	CASSIDREGRDEKLFF
TRBV7-2	TRBD2	16	.	TRBJ2-5	TGTGCCAGCAGCCCAGGACTAGCGGGAGCTTTGGAGACCCAGTACTTC	CASSPGLAGALETQYF
TRBV4-3	TRBD2	15	.	TRBJ2-1	TGCGCCAGCAGCCAACTGGCGGGAGGGGTCAATGAGCAGTTCTTC	CASSQLAGGVNEQFF
TRBV19	.	15	.	TRBJ1-6	TGTGCCAGTAGTATAGTGGCGGGGGTGAATTCACCCCTCCACTTT	CASSIVAGVNSPLHF
TRBV29-1	TRBD2	15	.	TRBJ2-1	TGCAGCAGCTCCGGGACTAGCGGCTCCTACAATGAGCAGTTCTTC	CSSSGTSGSYNEQFF
TRBV27	.	13	.	TRBJ2-5	TGTGCCAGCAGTTTATCCTTCCAAGAGACCCAGTACTTC	CASSLSFQETQYF
TRBV11-3	.	17	.	TRBJ1-1	TGTGCCAGCAGCTTAACCCACGTGAGGGACGTTGGCACTGAAGCTTTCTTT	CASSLTHVRDVGTEAFF
TRBV27	.	12	.	TRBJ1-2	TGTGCCAGCAGCACGCAGGGTGGCGGCTACACCTTC	CASSTQGGGYTF
TRBV19	TRBD2	18	once	TRBJ2-1	TGTGCCAGTCGCCCGGGACTAGCGGACAGGAGCTCCTACAATGAGCAGTTCTTC	CASRPGLADRSSYNEQFF
TRBV7-9	.	15	once	TRBJ1-6	TGTGCCAGCAGCTCGGGGATCTCCTATAATTCACCCCTCCACTTT	CASSSGISYNSPLHF
TRBV4-2	.	15	.	TRBJ1-3	TGTGCCAGCAGCCAAGACAGGGGATCTGGAAACACCATATATTTT	CASSQDRGSGNTIYF
TRBV23-1	.	14	.	TRBJ2-5	TGCGCCAGCTCATATCTTGGGCTCCAAGAGACCCAGTACTTC	CASSYLGLQETQYF